This record looks at one T cell receptor beta chain sequence and its context. Its antigen is currently unknown. An end of the junction does not agree with germline; a read error may underlie this. Using a J-beta primer mix together with a sample-barcoded 5' primer, a second PCR was run for roughly 7 to 12 cycles. From each sample, at least 3 million paired-end reads containing CDR3 were obtained. TCRdb fed the 5' RACE reads into MiXCR, producing one record per CDR3 protein. The table has some 640,000 distinct CDR3 sequences, 25% to 35% seen once. This sample stems from a study of blood T cells in healthy people across ages. Study-wide findings and caveats: CMV infection status of these donors was not known. Long-lived and aged donors differed, with more naive CD4+ cells and higher diversity in the long-lived.

About 10 milliliters of peripheral blood were drawn from each donor. CDR1 SGHAT and CDR2 FQNNGV come from the germline V gene. This CDR3 has 17 amino acids. The V gene is TRBV11-2, the J gene TRBJ2-3; 15 bases are a match to TRBD2. Material: blood. This TCR came from a woman over 75 in good health. In DNA form, the CDR3 reads TGTGCCAGCAGCTTAGGCGGGACTAGCGGGGGGACAGATGCGCAGTATTTT. Translation: CASSLGGTSGGTDAQYF.